What follows are 32 T cell receptor beta chains derived from one specimen sequenced in a study of cytomegalovirus exposure and HLA in healthy donors. In the PCR, 60 Vbeta and 13 Jbeta primers were used. The data were produced by immunoSEQ multiplex PCR, yet TCRdb's version contains in-frame clones alone and is incomplete. The table lists tens of thousands of clones, more than 55% of them singletons. Sequenced: PBMCs. The receptors originated from a human donor in good health.

In this sample, this clone turned up once. The V and J genes are TRBV7-2 and TRBJ2-5, with 11 bases aligning to TRBD2. The CDR3 is 14 residues long. The junction had 0 bases not matched to a gene; V was cut back by 3 bases and J by 3 bases. Germline loops: CDR1 SGHTA, CDR2 FQGNSA. The CDR3: CASSFSGGEETQYF. The CDR3 DNA is TGTGCCAGCAGCTTTAGCGGGGGGGAAGAGACCCAGTACTTC.

This sequence joins TRBV25-1 and TRBJ1-6; D remains unclear. The length of the CDR3 is 15 residues. Deletions cut 1 base from V and 7 bases from J, with 11 bases between. Germline V CDR1 and CDR2: MGHDK, SYGVNS. CDR3 region: CASSEWSRENSPLHF. DNA of the CDR3: TGTGCCAGCAGTGAATGGAGCAGAGAAAATTCACCCCTCCACTTT.

The V gene is TRBV11-2, the J gene TRBJ1-1; 10 bases are a match to TRBD1. V trimming: 5 bases; J trimming: 4 bases; junction bases outside the gene matches: 13. Germline V gene sequence: CDR1 SGHAT, CDR2 FQNNGV. The CDR3 contains 17 residues. This chain's CDR3 is CASSPRQGAGVGTEAFF. CDR3 DNA sequence: TGTGCCAGCAGCCCTCGACAGGGGGCTGGAGTGGGCACTGAAGCTTTCTTT.

The V gene is TRBV10-3, the J gene TRBJ1-4; 9 bases map to TRBD1. V lost 2 bases and J lost 8; bases outside the gene matches: 6. The germline CDR1 and CDR2 sequences are ENHRY and SYGVKD. This CDR3 spans 15 amino acids. In DNA form, the CDR3 reads TGTGCCATCAGTGAGGGAGGGACAGGGCACGAAAAACTGTTTTTT. It encodes CAISEGGTGHEKLFF.

This clone was found a few times. The J gene is TRBJ2-1, the V gene TRBV4-2, with 7 bases fitting TRBD2. CDR3 length: 16 residues. V gave up 0 bases and J gave up 2 bases; unmatched junction bases: 4. The V gene's germline CDR1 is LGHNA and CDR2 YNFKEQ. The CDR3 DNA reads as TGTGCCAGCAGCCAAGATCTTGGGGGGGCCTACAATGAGCAGTTCTTC. Residues: CASSQDLGGAYNEQFF.

This clone was counted a few times. This sequence joins TRBV6-5 and TRBJ1-4; D is uncertain. Trimming removed 2 bases at V and 7 bases at J, with 8 bases between. The germline CDR1 and CDR2 sequences are MNHEY and SVGAGI. CDR3 length: 13 amino acids. The DNA of the CDR3 is TGTGCCAGCAGTTACCGGGAAGGTGAAAAACTGTTTTTT. This codes for CASSYREGEKLFF.

This clone came up a few times. The chain recombines TRBV28 with TRBJ2-7; tentatively, D is TRBD2 (5 bases). The CDR3 totals 13 residues. The germline gives CDR1 MDHEN, CDR2 SYDVKM. The CDR3 here is CAALGGFSYEQYF. DNA of the CDR3: TGTGCGGCACTCGGCGGGTTCTCCTACGAGCAGTACTTC.

This sequence joins TRBV5-1 and TRBJ1-2; D might be TRBD1 (5 bases). Germline V gene lookup returns CDR1 SGHRS and CDR2 YFSETQ. The V gene lost 2 bases and the J gene lost 3 bases, with 11 bases spanning the gap. The CDR3 is made up of 14 amino acids. The CDR3 loop is CASSFSGGDYGYTF. In nucleotides, the CDR3 is TGCGCCAGCAGCTTCTCGGGAGGGGACTATGGCTACACCTTC.

The chain employs TRBV7-9 and TRBJ2-5; 11 bases align to TRBD2. Germline V gene data show CDR1 as SEHNR and CDR2 as FQNEAQ (reference sequence). This CDR3 is 15 amino acids long. Trimming removed 3 bases from V and 4 bases from J; junction bases left unmatched: 4. The CDR3 DNA follows: TGTGCCAGCAGCTTTCTAGCGGGGGGAACAGAGACCCAGTACTTC. Encoded protein: CASSFLAGGTETQYF.

The chain is built from TRBV7-2 and TRBJ2-7; D is possibly TRBD1 (5 bases). CDR3 length: 15 residues. The germline V gene has CDR1 SGHTA and CDR2 FQGNSA. V dropped 4 bases and J dropped 1 base, with 14 bases sitting between them. Here the CDR3 reads CASSSQQGLSYEQYF. CDR3 nucleotides: TGTGCCAGCAGCTCCCAGCAGGGCCTGTCCTACGAGCAGTACTTC.

The chain has TRBV9 and TRBJ2-7, with TRBD1 matching over 9 bases. Germline V gene data show CDR1 as SGDLS and CDR2 as YYNGEE. CDR3 length: 14 amino acids. The trim removed 0 bases at V and 3 bases at J, leaving 1 base unmatched. CDR3 bases: TGTGCCAGCAGCGTAGGACAGGGGGTCTACGAGCAGTACTTC. This translates into CASSVGQGVYEQYF. Variable domain in full (rest from reference TRBV9 and TRBJ2-7): DSGVTQTPKHLITATGQRVTLRCSPRSGDLSVYWYQQSLDQGLQFLIQYYNGEERAKGNILERFSAQQFPDLHSELNLSSLELGDSALYFCASSVGQGVYEQYFGPGTRLTVT.

This rearrangement joins TRBV6-6 to TRBJ2-7; tentatively, D is TRBD2 (5 bases). V was trimmed by 5 bases and J by 4 bases, leaving 9 bases between them. Germline CDR1 and CDR2: MNHNY and SVGAGI (reference sequence). The CDR3 covers 12 residues. The CDR3 DNA is TGTGCCAGCAGTCCCACGGGGTACGAGCAGTACTTC. This sequence encodes CASSPTGYEQYF.

This chain uses TRBV5-1 with TRBJ1-3; possible D gene TRBD1, 6 bases. Trimming took 5 bases from V and 4 from J, leaving 16 bases between them. Germline V gives CDR1 SGHRS, CDR2 YFSETQ. This CDR3 spans 15 amino acids. The CDR3 loop is CASRAGTPEGNTIYF. The CDR3 DNA reads as TGCGCCAGCAGGGCCGGGACACCGGAGGGAAACACCATATATTTT.

As to this clone: The sample carries other DNA sequences with the same CDR3. CDR3 sequence: CASSIIRGTGYGYTF. CDR3 coding DNA: TGTGCCAGTAGTATAATCCGGGGTACTGGTTATGGCTACACCTTC. The chain combines TRBV19 with TRBJ1-2; D unresolved. V lost 2 bases, J lost 5 bases, and 15 bases lay in between. CDR3 length: 15 residues. CDR1 and CDR2 (germline): LNHDA, SQIVND (reference sequence). The whole variable domain, remainder taken from reference TRBV19 and TRBJ1-2, is DGGITQSPKYLFRKEGQNVTLSCEQNLNHDAMYWYRQDPGQGLRLIYYSQIVNDFQKGDIAEGYSVSREKKESFPLTVTSAQKNPTAFYLCASSIIRGTGYGYTFGSGTRLTVV.

The rearrangement uses TRBV7-9 and TRBJ1-6; D not resolved. The CDR3 length is 14 residues. Trimming left V 6 bases short and J 13 bases short, with 19 bases between. Germline values: CDR1 SEHNR, CDR2 FQNEAQ (reference sequence). The DNA of the CDR3 is TGTGCCAGCAGTATCGCGAATAAGCCGCATCCCCTCCACTTT. Translated, it gives CASSIANKPHPLHF.

The J gene is TRBJ1-1, the V gene TRBV18; the D is unclear. Germline V gene lookup returns CDR1 KGHSH and CDR2 LQKENI. The CDR3 is made up of 14 amino acids. The V end lost 3 bases, the J end lost 11 bases, and 19 bases lay between the germline ends. This CDR3 reads CASSPSVGPRVAFF. CDR3 DNA sequence: TGTGCCAGCTCACCGTCGGTGGGTCCCCGGGTGGCTTTCTTT. The full variable domain, rest sourced from reference TRBV18 and TRBJ1-1, is NAGVMQNPRHLVRRRGQEARLRCSPMKGHSHVYWYRQLPEEGLKFMVYLQKENIIDESGMPKERFSAEFPKEGPSILRIQQVVRGDSAAYFCASSPSVGPRVAFFGQGTRLTVV.

The rearrangement uses TRBV5-1 and TRBJ1-5, with D possibly being TRBD1 (6 bases). Germline V lookup: CDR1 SGHRS, CDR2 YFSETQ. This CDR3 is 14 amino acids long. Trimming stripped 10 bases from V and 2 bases from J, with 16 bases between. Written as DNA, the CDR3 is TGCGCCCAGCCCCAGGGGCCAGGCAATCAGCCCCAGCATTTT. Protein: CAQPQGPGNQPQHF.

This rearrangement joins TRBV5-1 to TRBJ2-7, with D unclear. The V end was cut by 3 bases, the J end by 3 bases, with 10 bases between. CDR3 length equals 13 residues. Germline CDR1 SGHRS, CDR2 YFSETQ. CDR3: CASSSTGYYEQYF. The CDR3 region has the DNA TGCGCCAGCAGCTCAACCGGGTACTACGAGCAGTACTTC.

The V and J genes are TRBV5-3 and TRBJ2-7; TRBD2 might be the D (6 bases). TRBV5-3 is assigned to the ORF class and has an uncertain function. This CDR3 is 15 amino acids long. Trimming took off 3 bases at V and 3 bases at J, with 16 bases between the two ends. In DNA, the CDR3 is TGTGCCAGAAGCTCCGGGGGACTTACGGACTACGAGCAGTACTTC. Protein sequence: CARSSGGLTDYEQYF.

This sequence joins TRBV5-1 and TRBJ2-3; the match to TRBD2 covers 11 bases. CDR3 size: 16 residues. J gave up 3 bases and V 0 bases, and 3 bases lay outside the gene matches. Germline V gene data show CDR1 as SGHRS and CDR2 as YFSETQ. The CDR3 loop reads CASSLGSSGGTDTQYF. In DNA form, the CDR3 reads TGCGCCAGCAGCTTGGGCTCTAGCGGGGGGACAGATACGCAGTATTTT.

The chain employs TRBV5-4 and TRBJ2-1; perhaps TRBD1 as D (6 bases). From germline, CDR1 is SGHNT and CDR2 YYREEE (reference sequence). Trimming stripped 0 bases from V and 3 bases from J, with 10 bases between. This CDR3 region has 15 residues. In nucleotides, the CDR3 is TGTGCCAGCAGCTTGGTAGGGGGTTACTACAATGAGCAGTTCTTC. This translates into CASSLVGGYYNEQFF.

The rearrangement links TRBV18 to TRBJ2-1; D is perhaps TRBD1 (6 bases). Germline CDR1 is KGHSH and CDR2 is LQKENI. The CDR3 sequence is 16 residues long. The germline V and J ends were trimmed by 4 bases and 3 bases, with 16 bases remaining between them. The CDR3 protein is CASSLTPTGNYNEQFF. DNA of the CDR3: TGTGCCAGCTCACTCACACCGACAGGCAACTACAATGAGCAGTTCTTC.

A single count supports this clone. The J gene is TRBJ1-1, the V gene TRBV5-1, with D tentatively TRBD1 (6 bases). Looked up from germline, CDR1 is SGHRS and CDR2 is YFSETQ. The V and J ends lost 4 bases and 4 bases respectively, with 14 bases between them. The CDR3 totals 14 residues. The CDR3 DNA sequence: TGCGCCAGCAGCAGAAACAGGGAACCCACTGAAGCTTTCTTT. Translation gives CASSRNREPTEAFF.

This clone was detected only a few times. The V call is TRBV10-3, the J call TRBJ1-2; D is unclear. The CDR3 loop spans 14 amino acids. V was trimmed by 3 bases and J by 7 bases, leaving 15 bases between them. In germline, CDR1 is ENHRY, CDR2 SYGVKD. CDR3 sequence reads: CAISDPVRAGGYTF. The CDR3 DNA sequence: TGTGCCATCAGTGACCCCGTACGGGCGGGTGGCTACACCTTC.

The chain recombines TRBV5-4 with TRBJ1-1; perhaps TRBD1 as D (5 bases). CDR3 length equals 14 residues. V was trimmed by 0 bases and J by 6 bases, leaving 12 bases between them. Germline V CDR1 and CDR2: SGHNT, YYREEE (reference sequence). The CDR3 is CASSLGAGISEAFF. DNA for the CDR3: TGTGCCAGCAGCTTGGGAGCAGGGATCTCTGAAGCTTTCTTT.

V and J are TRBV9 and TRBJ1-6, with 11 positions matching TRBD1. Germline CDR1 is SGDLS and CDR2 is YYNGEE. This CDR3 region has 15 residues. V dropped 4 bases and J dropped 7; count of bases not matched to a gene: 4. The CDR3 reads CASSPRTGGNSPLHF. The CDR3 bases are TGTGCCAGCAGCCCCCGGACAGGGGGCAATTCACCCCTCCACTTT.

The chain has TRBV7-9 and TRBJ2-7, with a weak D call TRBD1 (6 bases). Germline CDR1 reads SEHNR; CDR2 reads FQNEAQ (reference sequence). The CDR3 is made up of 11 amino acids. Trimming shortened V by 3 bases and J by 13 bases, and 13 bases separated the two germline ends. For the CDR3, the DNA is TGTGCCAGCAGCTTCACAGGGCTGCCCTACTTC. This codes for CASSFTGLPYF.

This clone was seen more than once but under ten times. The CDR3 sequence: CASSSTGRIGNTIYF. The CDR3 nucleotides read TGCGCCAGCAGCTCGACAGGGAGAATTGGAAACACCATATATTTT. The chain employs TRBV5-1 and TRBJ1-3, with TRBD1 matching 7 bases. The CDR3 covers 15 residues. Germline V CDR1 and CDR2: SGHRS, YFSETQ. The V segment lost 3 bases and the J segment 3 bases; nucleotides outside the gene matches: 6.

The rearrangement links TRBV20-1 to TRBJ1-2; 7 nucleotides match TRBD1. CDR1 is DFQATT and CDR2 is SNEGSKA in the germline V gene (reference sequence). This CDR3 comprises 11 residues. V gave up 5 bases and J gave up 5 bases; unmatched junction bases: 2. CDR3 region: CSAWDRYGYTF. CDR3 DNA: TGCAGTGCTTGGGACAGATATGGCTACACCTTC.

The chain has TRBV6-6 and TRBJ2-3, with D possibly matching TRBD2 (6 bases). Germline-derived CDR1 and CDR2 are MNHNY and SVGAGI (reference sequence). The CDR3 length is 14 residues. The V and J ends lost 2 bases and 5 bases respectively, with 11 bases between them. The CDR3: CASSYGTAQDTQYF. The CDR3, as DNA: TGTGCCAGCAGTTACGGGACTGCCCAAGATACGCAGTATTTT.

The gene calls are TRBV5-4 and TRBJ1-1; 7 nucleotides agree with TRBD1. The length of the CDR3 is 15 residues. V shed 4 bases, J shed 0 bases, and the junction held 6 bases outside the gene matches. Germline V gene data show CDR1 as SGHNT and CDR2 as YYREEE (reference sequence). The CDR3 spells CASSPQTGLNTEAFF. The CDR3 DNA follows: TGTGCCAGCAGCCCGCAGACAGGGCTGAACACTGAAGCTTTCTTT.

This clone was observed once. The chain uses TRBV27 and TRBJ1-4; 11 nucleotides line up with TRBD1. This CDR3 is built from 16 residues. Germline trimming cut 2 bases from V and 8 bases from J; bases unmatched to any gene: 7. Germline assignment: CDR1 MNHEY and CDR2 SMNVEV (reference sequence). CDR3 sequence: CASSLARRDRGEKLFF. CDR3 bases: TGTGCCAGCAGTTTAGCGAGGCGGGACAGGGGGGAAAAACTGTTTTTT.